The 30 T cell receptor beta chains below all came from one sample that was sequenced in a study of blood T cell repertoires in COVID-19. TCRdb keeps only in-frame clones here, not all; method: immunoSEQ multiplex PCR. The sample has a few hundred thousand clones; approximately 90% are singletons. Sequenced: PBMCs or T cells enriched from blood (not recorded which). These receptors were collected from a woman in her late teens or twenties who had recovered from COVID-19.

The CDR3 loop reads CASSLVGSLGTGSNEQFF. The CDR3 DNA sequence: TGTGCCAGCAGCCTTGTAGGTAGTTTGGGAACAGGCTCCAATGAGCAGTTCTTC. The V and J genes are TRBV14 and TRBJ2-1, with D perhaps TRBD1 (5 bases). Germline CDR1 is SGHDN and CDR2 is FVKESK. V gave up 4 bases and J gave up 6 bases, with 25 bases separating them. The CDR3 sequence is 18 residues long.

The rearrangement uses TRBV18 and TRBJ1-2; 12 positions match TRBD1. Germline CDR1 and CDR2: KGHSH and LQKENI. Trimming at V came to 2 bases and at J to 7 bases, leaving 5 bases not matched to a gene. The CDR3 has 15 amino acids. CDR3 sequence: CASSPGDRGLFGYTF. The CDR3 DNA follows: TGTGCCAGCTCACCAGGGGACAGGGGGCTCTTTGGCTACACCTTC.

V is TRBV10-3 and J is TRBJ1-2; 10 nucleotides match TRBD1. V was pared by 5 bases and J by 6 bases, with 6 bases of the junction left unmatched. Germline values: CDR1 ENHRY, CDR2 SYGVKD. The CDR3 contains 14 residues. DNA for the CDR3: TGTGCCATCAGTTTGGACAGGGGGAGGGATGGCTACACCTTC. It codes for CAISLDRGRDGYTF.

CDR3 region: CATTLDRRLSEAFF. The CDR3 coding sequence is TGTGCCACCACCCTCGACAGGAGACTCAGTGAAGCTTTCTTT. The rearrangement uses TRBV10-3 and TRBJ1-1; D perhaps matches TRBD1 (6 bases). The CDR3 has 14 amino acids. Trimming shortened V by 10 bases and J by 7 bases, and 22 bases separated the two germline ends. From germline, CDR1 is ENHRY and CDR2 SYGVKD.

This chain uses TRBV19 with TRBJ2-1; weak D call: TRBD1 (6 bases). V lost 3 bases to trimming and J lost 5 bases, with 17 bases between them. Germline V gene lookup returns CDR1 LNHDA and CDR2 SQIVND (reference sequence). This CDR3 comprises 16 residues. The CDR3 sequence is CASSIQYRVQHNEQFF. As DNA, the CDR3 is TGTGCCAGTAGTATTCAATACAGGGTGCAACACAATGAGCAGTTCTTC.

The table lists this clone with a count of one. The gene calls are TRBV29-1 and TRBJ1-1, with a weak D call TRBD1 (6 bases). The CDR3 is 11 residues long. The V and J ends lost 6 bases and 5 bases respectively, with 10 bases between them. The germline V gene has CDR1 SQVTM and CDR2 ANQGSEA. CDR3 nucleotide sequence: TGCAGCGTCCACAGGGCTACTGAAGCTTTCTTT. Protein sequence: CSVHRATEAFF.

The CDR3 bases are TGTGCCAGCAGTGCCCAACAGAATTCACCCCTCCACTTT. It encodes CASSAQQNSPLHF. V and J are TRBV27 and TRBJ1-6; D is ambiguous. Trimming took 5 bases from V and 7 from J, leaving 9 bases between them. The CDR3 runs 13 residues. The germline CDR1 and CDR2 sequences are MNHEY and SMNVEV (reference sequence).

This chain uses TRBV28 with TRBJ2-5; 8 bases match TRBD2. The junction had 16 bases not matched to a gene; V was cut back by 5 bases and J by 5 bases. The CDR3 has 17 residues. The germline gives CDR1 MDHEN, CDR2 SYDVKM. The CDR3 DNA follows: TGTGCCAGCAGTCCTGGACTAGCCCTGGGGGGGCACGAGACCCAGTACTTC. Amino acids: CASSPGLALGGHETQYF. Combining the CDR3 with reference TRBV28 and TRBJ2-5 gives the whole variable domain DVKVTQSSRYLVKRTGEKVFLECVQDMDHENMFWYRQDPGLGLRLIYFSYDVKMKEKGDIPEGYSVSREKKERFSLILESASTNQTSMYLCASSPGLALGGHETQYFGPGTRLLVL.

The chain carries TRBV4-3 and TRBJ2-3; TRBD2 agrees at 8 bases. The V gene end was trimmed by 5 bases and the J gene end by 6 bases; junction bases not matched to a gene: 4. Germline assignment: CDR1 LGHNA and CDR2 YSLEER. This CDR3 contains 13 residues. Here the CDR3 DNA reads TGCGCCAGCAGCAGACGACTAGCGGATACGCAGTATTTT. This sequence encodes CASSRRLADTQYF.

The V call is TRBV7-3, the J call TRBJ1-1, with TRBD1 matching 8 bases. Per the germline V gene, CDR1 is SGHTA and CDR2 is FQGTGA. Germline trimming cut 5 bases from V and 0 bases from J; bases unmatched to any gene: 2. The CDR3 has 14 amino acids. The CDR3 loop is CASSPGQVNTEAFF. Here the CDR3 DNA reads TGTGCCAGCAGCCCGGGACAGGTGAACACTGAAGCTTTCTTT.

The chain couples TRBV7-8 to TRBJ1-5; no definite D call. V lost 5 bases to trimming and J lost 6 bases, with 17 bases between them. The CDR3 length is 15 residues. Germline CDR1 and CDR2: SGHVS and FQNEAQ. The CDR3 DNA reads as TGTGCCAGCAGCCTGAGCGGGCTTGCCGGTCAGCCCCAGCATTTT. Protein: CASSLSGLAGQPQHF.

The CDR3 sequence is CASSTTGYDNSPLHF. The CDR3 DNA reads as TGTGCCAGCAGCACGACAGGGTATGATAATTCACCCCTCCACTTT. The V call is TRBV3-1 (or the pseudogene TRBV3-2), the J call TRBJ1-6; TRBD1 agrees at 7 bases. CDR1 is LGHDT, CDR2 YNNKEL, per germline (reference sequence). Trimming cost V 5 bases and J 5 bases; bases outside gene matches: 6. This CDR3 spans 15 amino acids.

The genes are TRBV4-2 and TRBJ2-1; 10 bases line up with TRBD2. With 0 bases clipped from V and 6 bases from J, the junction kept 8 bases outside the gene matches. The length of the CDR3 is 17 residues. CDR1 and CDR2 from the germline V gene are LGHNA and YNFKEQ. The CDR3 sequence is CASSQDPIAGGINEQFF. For the CDR3, the DNA is TGTGCCAGCAGCCAAGATCCCATAGCGGGGGGAATCAATGAGCAGTTCTTC.

The rearrangement joins TRBV5-4 to TRBJ2-1; TRBD2 aligns across 8 bases. Looked up from germline, CDR1 is SGHNT and CDR2 is YYREEE (reference sequence). The CDR3 consists of 14 residues. The V and J ends lost 4 bases and 7 bases, in that order; junction bases with no gene match: 7. The CDR3 region has the DNA TGTGCCAGCAGCCCCGGACTAGCCGAGAATGAGCAGTTCTTC. Residues: CASSPGLAENEQFF. Full variable domain (remainder filled in from reference TRBV5-4 and TRBJ2-1): ETGVTQSPTHLIKTRGQQVTLRCSSQSGHNTVSWYQQALGQGPQFIFQYYREEENGRGNFPPRFSGLQFPNYSSELNVNALELDDSALYLCASSPGLAENEQFFGPGTRLTVL.

The rearrangement uses TRBV28 and TRBJ2-7; TRBD1 matches at 8 bases. This CDR3 comprises 17 residues. The V segment lost 2 bases and the J segment 9 bases; nucleotides outside the gene matches: 18. Germline V lookup: CDR1 MDHEN, CDR2 SYDVKM. For the CDR3, the DNA is TGTGCCAGCAGTTTACCCGGACAGGGTGGCATACGAGTTCGGCAGTACTTC. It yields the protein CASSLPGQGGIRVRQYF.

V gene TRBV10-3 combines with J gene TRBJ2-7, with D perhaps TRBD1 (5 bases). CDR1 is ENHRY, CDR2 SYGVKD, per germline. Trimming stripped 0 bases from V and 1 base from J, with 7 bases between. The CDR3 covers 14 residues. This chain's CDR3 is CAISESTVSYEQYF. CDR3 bases: TGTGCCATCAGTGAGTCGACAGTATCCTACGAGCAGTACTTC.

The J gene is TRBJ2-3, the V gene TRBV24-1; D possibly corresponds to TRBD1 (6 bases). The V gene lost 2 bases and the J gene lost 6 bases, with 14 bases spanning the gap. Germline values: CDR1 KGHDR, CDR2 SFDVKD. This CDR3 contains 15 residues. DNA for the CDR3: TGTGCCACCAGTGATTCACAGGGTCAACAGGATACGCAGTATTTT. It is translated as CATSDSQGQQDTQYF.

CDR3: CASSFRDRAGETQYF. The CDR3 DNA reads as TGTGCCAGCAGCTTCCGGGACAGGGCTGGGGAGACCCAGTACTTC. The chain couples TRBV11-2 to TRBJ2-5; the match to TRBD1 covers 9 bases. Losses at the gene ends were 3 bases for V and 5 bases for J; bases not matched to a gene: 7. Germline-derived CDR1 and CDR2 are SGHAT and FQNNGV. CDR3 length: 15 residues. Using reference TRBV11-2 and TRBJ2-5 for the parts outside the CDR3, the full variable domain is EAGVAQSPRYKIIEKRQSVAFWCNPISGHATLYWYQQILGQGPKLLIQFQNNGVVDDSQLPKDRFSAERLKGVDSTLKIQPAKLEDSAVYLCASSFRDRAGETQYFGPGTRLLVL.

V gene TRBV6-5 combines with J gene TRBJ1-6, with D possibly TRBD1 on 6 matching bases. From germline, CDR1 is MNHEY and CDR2 SVGAGI. V shed 8 bases and J shed 8 bases, with 13 bases lying between them. The CDR3 is 13 residues long. CDR3 in DNA: TGTGCCAGCGCCAGGGGCACAGATTCACCCCTCCACTTT. Protein product: CASARGTDSPLHF.

With regard to this clone: This same CDR3 is encoded by further DNA sequences in the sample. CDR3 sequence reads: CASSLGLYEQYF. CDR3 in DNA: TGTGCCAGCAGCTTAGGACTATACGAGCAGTACTTC. The rearrangement links TRBV5-6 to TRBJ2-7; tentative D call: TRBD2 (6 bases). Per the germline V gene, CDR1 is SGHDT and CDR2 is YYEEEE. Trimming pared 2 bases from V and 4 bases from J, leaving 7 bases between. The CDR3 sequence is 12 residues long.

This rearrangement joins TRBV7-6 to TRBJ2-5; 11 bases are shared with TRBD2. The trim removed 0 bases at V and 6 bases at J, leaving 6 bases unmatched. The germline CDR1 and CDR2 sequences are SGHVS and FNYEAQ. This CDR3 has 16 amino acids. The CDR3 DNA follows: TGTGCCAGCAGCTTAGCGGCTAGCGGGGGGTTAAAGACCCAGTACTTC. Its translation: CASSLAASGGLKTQYF. Drawing the rest from reference TRBV7-6 and TRBJ2-5, the complete variable domain is GAGVSQSPRYKVTKRGQDVALRCDPISGHVSLYWYRQALGQGPEFLTYFNYEAQQDKSGLPNDRFSAERPEGSISTLTIQRTEQRDSAMYRCASSLAASGGLKTQYFGPGTRLLVL.

Notes on this clone: A read error may produce the germline difference seen at one junction end. CDR3 sequence reads: CASSLVGGPTGELFF. In DNA, the CDR3 is TGTGCTAGCAGCTTAGTGGGGGGGCCTACCGGGGAGCTGTTTTTT. The chain uses TRBV7-7 and TRBJ2-2; possible D gene TRBD2, 7 bases. Germline loops: CDR1 SSHAT, CDR2 FNYEAQ (reference sequence). There are 15 residues in the CDR3. The whole variable domain, filled in from reference TRBV7-7 and TRBJ2-2, reads GAGVSQSPRYKVTKRGQDVTLRCDPISSHATLYWYQQALGQGPEFLTYFNYEAQPDKSGLPSDRFSAERPEGSISTLTIQRTEQRDSAMYRCASSLVGGPTGELFFGEGSRLTVL.

V and J are TRBV6-5 and TRBJ2-7; 9 bases map to TRBD2. V lost 2 bases, J lost 4 bases, and 6 bases stayed unmatched. CDR3 length equals 15 residues. Germline CDR1 MNHEY, CDR2 SVGAGI. In nucleotides, the CDR3 is TGTGCCAGCAGTTACGGGCTAGCGGGGAAATACGAGCAGTACTTC. Protein sequence: CASSYGLAGKYEQYF.

The chain has TRBV20-1 and TRBJ1-5; the D is unclear. Deletions cut 2 bases from V and 6 bases from J, with 5 bases between. The germline V gene has CDR1 DFQATT and CDR2 SNEGSKA (reference sequence). This CDR3 contains 11 residues. In nucleotides, the CDR3 is TGCAGTGCTAGACTCTCTCAGCCCCAGCATTTT. It is translated as CSARLSQPQHF.

Details on this clone: This sample includes further DNA sequences coding for the same CDR3. The rearrangement joins TRBV5-1 to TRBJ1-1; 9 nucleotides line up with TRBD1. Per the germline V gene, CDR1 is SGHRS and CDR2 is YFSETQ. CDR3 size: 14 residues. The junction had 3 bases not matched to a gene; V was cut back by 3 bases and J by 3 bases. The CDR3 sequence is CASSSDRGDTEAFF. The DNA of the CDR3 is TGCGCCAGCAGCTCAGACAGGGGGGACACTGAAGCTTTCTTT.

This sequence joins TRBV5-4 and TRBJ1-1; the D gene is possibly TRBD1 (6 bases). Germline CDR1 reads SGHNT; CDR2 reads YYREEE (reference sequence). Trimming shortened V by 4 bases and J by 4 bases, and 11 bases separated the two germline ends. The CDR3 has 13 amino acids. This CDR3 is CASSPDSGTEAFF. Here the CDR3 DNA reads TGTGCCAGCAGCCCGGACAGCGGCACTGAAGCTTTCTTT.

This chain uses TRBV27 with TRBJ1-1; no reliable D call. The CDR3 runs to 11 residues. Trimming left V 3 bases short and J 11 bases short, with 10 bases between. Germline V CDR1 and CDR2: MNHEY, SMNVEV (reference sequence). CDR3 protein: CASSFGGRAFF. The CDR3 DNA follows: TGTGCCAGCAGTTTTGGCGGCCGGGCTTTCTTT.

The chain recombines TRBV11-2 with TRBJ2-1; D not certain. Deletions cut 5 bases from V and 0 bases from J, with 8 bases between. Germline V gene lookup returns CDR1 SGHAT and CDR2 FQNNGV. CDR3 size: 14 residues. Written as DNA, the CDR3 is TGTGCCAGCAGCACAGAGAGCTCCTACAATGAGCAGTTCTTC. Amino acid sequence: CASSTESSYNEQFF.

The chain links TRBV2 to TRBJ1-6, with 10 bases lining up with TRBD1. The CDR3 totals 16 residues. V dropped 6 bases and J dropped 5; count of bases not matched to a gene: 7. CDR1 and CDR2 from the germline V gene are SNHLY and FYNNEI. CDR3 sequence (DNA): TGTGCCAGCAGATACGGGACAGGGGTTAATAATTCACCCCTCCACTTT. Residues: CASRYGTGVNNSPLHF.

DNA for the CDR3: TGTGCCAGTAGTAATACCCCCGGGAGCACTGAAGCTTTCTTT. Its translation is CASSNTPGSTEAFF. The V gene is TRBV19, the J gene TRBJ1-1; D not resolved. Trimming stripped 4 bases from V and 4 bases from J, with 13 bases between. Germline CDR1 and CDR2: LNHDA and SQIVND (reference sequence). This CDR3 has 14 amino acids.